Below, one T cell receptor beta chain is given with its context. This specimen belongs to a study of blood T cell repertoires in COVID-19. TCRdb's copy holds only in-frame clones and misses some; the assay was immunoSEQ multiplex PCR. This table holds about 480,000 clones, about 89% found once. The sample consisted of peripheral blood. This receptor was taken from a woman in her 30s with acute or convalescent COVID-19.

CDR3 loop: CASGRLQGTDTQYF. As DNA, the CDR3 is TGTGCCAGCGGCCGGCTACAGGGCACAGATACGCAGTATTTT. V usage is TRBV2 and J usage is TRBJ2-3; D perhaps matches TRBD1 (5 bases). V shed 8 bases and J shed 1 base, with 13 bases lying between them. Germline CDR1 is SNHLY and CDR2 is FYNNEI. The CDR3 is made up of 14 amino acids. Full variable domain (remainder filled in from reference TRBV2 and TRBJ2-3): EPEVTQTPSHQVTQMGQEVILRCVPISNHLYFYWYRQILGQKVEFLVSFYNNEISEKSEIFDDQFSVERPDGSNFTLKIRSTKLEDSAMYFCASGRLQGTDTQYFGPGTRLTVL.